Listed below are T cell receptor beta chains from one sample, sequenced in a study of blood T cell repertoires in COVID-19. Measured with immunoSEQ multiplex PCR; TCRdb has only the in-frame clones, and not every one. This table holds roughly 300,000 clones, about four fifths found once. The source material was peripheral blood. These receptors originate from a woman aged 55-70 years with active or convalescent COVID-19. Each CDR3 is given with its conserved first and last residue. Each record gives: clone size, V gene, D gene, J gene, CDR3 DNA, CDR3 protein. D genes are given only for firm matches. Expanded clones are given a class, and other clones once, few, many or no size at all.

abundance: NA
v_gene: TRBV6-6
d_gene: NA
j_gene: TRBJ1-2
CDR3nt: TGTGCCAGCATACCTAACTCGAGAGGTGGTATTGGCTACACCTTC
CDR3aa: CASIPNSRGGIGYTF

abundance: NA
v_gene: TRBV4-2
d_gene: TRBD1
j_gene: TRBJ1-2
CDR3nt: TGTGCCAGCAGCCAAGAAACAGGGGAGACCTTCTATGGCTACACCTTC
CDR3aa: CASSQETGETFYGYTF

abundance: NA
v_gene: TRBV7-9
d_gene: NA
j_gene: TRBJ2-7
CDR3nt: TGTGCCAGCAGCTTAATTGGGCGGGGACGGAATTTTGGTTCCGAGCAGTACTTC
CDR3aa: CASSLIGRGRNFGSEQYF

abundance: once
v_gene: TRBV5-4
d_gene: TRBD1
j_gene: TRBJ1-3
CDR3nt: TGTGCCAGCAGCCGGACAGGGGGCTCTGGAAACACCATATATTTT
CDR3aa: CASSRTGGSGNTIYF

abundance: NA
v_gene: TRBV5-1
d_gene: TRBD2
j_gene: TRBJ2-2
CDR3nt: TGCGCCAGCAGCTCCGGGACTAGCGGAACTACCGGGGAGCTGTTTTTT
CDR3aa: CASSSGTSGTTGELFF

abundance: NA
v_gene: TRBV7-9
d_gene: NA
j_gene: TRBJ2-2
CDR3nt: TGTGCCAGCAGCTTATCGTTTCTGGGGGAGCTGTTTTTT
CDR3aa: CASSLSFLGELFF

abundance: NA
v_gene: TRBV4-1
d_gene: TRBD1
j_gene: TRBJ1-1
CDR3nt: TGCGCCAGCAGCCAAACTCCCGGGACAGGGGCCGTGAACACTGAAGCTTTCTTT
CDR3aa: CASSQTPGTGAVNTEAFF

abundance: NA
v_gene: TRBV2
d_gene: TRBD2
j_gene: TRBJ2-5
CDR3nt: TGTGCCAGCAGCCCCACTAGCGGGGGGGCTGGGGAGACCCAGTACTTC
CDR3aa: CASSPTSGGAGETQYF

abundance: NA
v_gene: TRBV5-1
d_gene: NA
j_gene: TRBJ1-2
CDR3nt: TGCGCCAGCAGCTTCGCAGGGTCCAGAGATGGCTACACCTTC
CDR3aa: CASSFAGSRDGYTF

abundance: NA
v_gene: TRBV9
d_gene: NA
j_gene: TRBJ1-2
CDR3nt: TGTGCCAGCAGCGTTAGACTTACTGGGGGCTACACCTTC
CDR3aa: CASSVRLTGGYTF

abundance: NA
v_gene: TRBV2
d_gene: NA
j_gene: TRBJ2-1
CDR3nt: TGTGCCAGCCGCGTCAGGGGGACTCTTAGCTCCTACAATGAGCAGTTCTTC
CDR3aa: CASRVRGTLSSYNEQFF

abundance: NA
v_gene: TRBV6-2/TRBV6-3
d_gene: NA
j_gene: TRBJ2-3
CDR3nt: TGTGCCAGCAGTTACTCGAGGCGGAGGGATACGCAGTATTTT
CDR3aa: CASSYSRRRDTQYF

abundance: NA
v_gene: TRBV5-1
d_gene: NA
j_gene: TRBJ2-1
CDR3nt: TGCGCCAGCAGCTTGGCCTGGGGGCGAGTTGACAATGAGCAGTTCTTC
CDR3aa: CASSLAWGRVDNEQFF

abundance: NA
v_gene: TRBV18
d_gene: TRBD1
j_gene: TRBJ1-1
CDR3nt: TGTGCCAGCTCACTGGCCGGGACAGCACATGAAGCTTTCTTT
CDR3aa: CASSLAGTAHEAFF

abundance: NA
v_gene: TRBV25-1
d_gene: TRBD2
j_gene: TRBJ2-2
CDR3nt: TGTGCCAGCAGTGACCTAGCGGGGGAGAACACCGGGGAGCTGTTTTTT
CDR3aa: CASSDLAGENTGELFF

abundance: NA
v_gene: TRBV10-3
d_gene: NA
j_gene: TRBJ1-3
CDR3nt: TGTGCCATCAGTGACCAGGCTGATGGAAACACCATATATTTT
CDR3aa: CAISDQADGNTIYF

abundance: NA
v_gene: TRBV5-4
d_gene: TRBD2
j_gene: TRBJ2-1
CDR3nt: TGTGCCAGCAGCTCCTCAAGCGGGGGGTGGTACAATGAGCAGTTCTTC
CDR3aa: CASSSSSGGWYNEQFF

abundance: NA
v_gene: TRBV5-1
d_gene: TRBD1
j_gene: TRBJ2-1
CDR3nt: TGCGCCAGCAGCTACCGGGACAGGGGAAGGAATGAGCAGTTCTTC
CDR3aa: CASSYRDRGRNEQFF

abundance: NA
v_gene: TRBV3-1/TRBV3-2
d_gene: TRBD2
j_gene: TRBJ2-3
CDR3nt: TGTGCCAGCAGCCAAATAGCGGGGGGAGCAGATACGCAGTATTTT
CDR3aa: CASSQIAGGADTQYF

abundance: once
v_gene: TRBV4-1
d_gene: NA
j_gene: TRBJ2-5
CDR3nt: TGCGCCAGCAGCCAAAAGAGGGGAGAAGGAGTGGGGGGGGCCCCCGGGACCCAGTACTTC
CDR3aa: CASSQKRGEGVGGAPGTQYF

abundance: NA
v_gene: TRBV30
d_gene: TRBD1
j_gene: TRBJ1-5
CDR3nt: TGTGCCTGGAGCAGGGGGCGCAATGGGCCCCAGCATTTT
CDR3aa: CAWSRGRNGPQHF

abundance: NA
v_gene: TRBV10-1
d_gene: NA
j_gene: TRBJ2-2
CDR3nt: TGCGCCAGCAGTGAGTCGAGAGGGACCGGGGAGCTGTTTTTT
CDR3aa: CASSESRGTGELFF

abundance: NA
v_gene: TRBV9
d_gene: NA
j_gene: TRBJ1-6
CDR3nt: TGTGCCAGCAGCCTCACGGACAGCTATAATTCACCCCTCCACTTT
CDR3aa: CASSLTDSYNSPLHF

abundance: NA
v_gene: TRBV7-9
d_gene: TRBD1
j_gene: TRBJ1-4
CDR3nt: TGTGCCAGCAGCTTTGACAGGGGCGAAAAACTGTTTTTT
CDR3aa: CASSFDRGEKLFF

abundance: once
v_gene: TRBV11-2
d_gene: NA
j_gene: TRBJ2-1
CDR3nt: TGTGCCAGCAGACAGGGGGGGTACAATGAGCAGTTCTTC
CDR3aa: CASRQGGYNEQFF

abundance: NA
v_gene: TRBV4-1
d_gene: NA
j_gene: TRBJ1-3
CDR3nt: TGCGCCAGCACCCTCGGACCAGGGAATGGAAACACCATATATTTT
CDR3aa: CASTLGPGNGNTIYF

abundance: NA
v_gene: TRBV4-2
d_gene: TRBD1
j_gene: TRBJ1-5
CDR3nt: TGTGCCAGCAGCCAAGGATTGGACAGGGGCCAGCCCCAGCATTTT
CDR3aa: CASSQGLDRGQPQHF

abundance: NA
v_gene: TRBV6-5
d_gene: NA
j_gene: TRBJ1-2
CDR3nt: TGTGCCAGCAGCGACTTGGGTGTTGCCCGGGATGGCTACACCTTC
CDR3aa: CASSDLGVARDGYTF

abundance: few
v_gene: TRBV3-1/TRBV3-2
d_gene: NA
j_gene: TRBJ1-4
CDR3nt: TGTGCCAGCAGCCCGATGAGGGGGGGTCATGAAAAACTGTTTTTT
CDR3aa: CASSPMRGGHEKLFF

abundance: NA
v_gene: TRBV6-5
d_gene: NA
j_gene: TRBJ1-1
CDR3nt: TGTGCCAGCAGTTACAGGGGACTTGAAGCTTTCTTT
CDR3aa: CASSYRGLEAFF

abundance: NA
v_gene: TRBV5-4
d_gene: TRBD2
j_gene: TRBJ2-5
CDR3nt: TGTGCCAGCAGCTTGGGGGTAGCGGGGAGGAGAGAGACCCAGTACTTC
CDR3aa: CASSLGVAGRRETQYF

abundance: NA
v_gene: TRBV12-5
d_gene: NA
j_gene: TRBJ1-3
CDR3nt: TGTGCTAGTGGTTTGGCCCTTCAGAGGGCCGGAAACACCATATATTTT
CDR3aa: CASGLALQRAGNTIYF

abundance: few
v_gene: TRBV4-3
d_gene: NA
j_gene: TRBJ2-2
CDR3nt: TGCGCCAGCAGCCAATCGATAGTCGGAGCCCGCACCGGGGAGCTGTTTTTT
CDR3aa: CASSQSIVGARTGELFF

abundance: NA
v_gene: TRBV7-2
d_gene: TRBD2
j_gene: TRBJ2-5
CDR3nt: TGTGCCAGCAGCTCCACTCGACTAGCGGGGGGAGGGGAGACCCAGTACTTC
CDR3aa: CASSSTRLAGGGETQYF

abundance: NA
v_gene: TRBV2
d_gene: NA
j_gene: TRBJ1-2
CDR3nt: TGTGCCAGCGGTACCAGCCAGGCGGGTTATGGCTACACCTTC
CDR3aa: CASGTSQAGYGYTF

abundance: NA
v_gene: TRBV7-3
d_gene: TRBD2
j_gene: TRBJ2-3
CDR3nt: TGTGCCAGCAGCTTCAGCGGGGGGGCCAGGGCAGATACGCAGTATTTT
CDR3aa: CASSFSGGARADTQYF

abundance: NA
v_gene: TRBV16
d_gene: NA
j_gene: TRBJ2-1
CDR3nt: TGTGCCAGCAGCCAATTAATAAAGGGGGACCATTACAATGAGCAGTTCTTC
CDR3aa: CASSQLIKGDHYNEQFF

abundance: NA
v_gene: TRBV24-1
d_gene: TRBD2
j_gene: TRBJ2-3
CDR3nt: TGTGCCACCAGTGGCCCCAGCGGGACGGGAACAGATACGCAGTATTTT
CDR3aa: CATSGPSGTGTDTQYF

abundance: NA
v_gene: TRBV4-1
d_gene: NA
j_gene: TRBJ1-6
CDR3nt: TGCGCCAGCAGCCACGGCTCCTATAATTCACCCCTCCACTTT
CDR3aa: CASSHGSYNSPLHF

abundance: NA
v_gene: TRBV4-2
d_gene: TRBD1
j_gene: TRBJ1-4
CDR3nt: TGTGCCAGCAGCCCACCGGGGCAGGGGGATGAAAAACTGTTTTTT
CDR3aa: CASSPPGQGDEKLFF

abundance: NA
v_gene: TRBV13
d_gene: TRBD2
j_gene: TRBJ2-2
CDR3nt: TGTGCCAGCAGCCCCGGACTAGCCCAGGAGCTGTTTTTT
CDR3aa: CASSPGLAQELFF

abundance: NA
v_gene: TRBV7-9
d_gene: NA
j_gene: TRBJ1-2
CDR3nt: TGTGCCAGCAGCTCTAGACTTAGACAGACTAACTATGGCTACACCTTC
CDR3aa: CASSSRLRQTNYGYTF

abundance: NA
v_gene: TRBV5-1
d_gene: NA
j_gene: TRBJ1-5
CDR3nt: TGCGCCAGCAGCTTCGGGAGCAATCAGCCCCAGCATTTT
CDR3aa: CASSFGSNQPQHF

abundance: few
v_gene: TRBV7-3
d_gene: TRBD1
j_gene: TRBJ2-1
CDR3nt: TGTGCCAGCAGCTTAGTGGGACAGGGGTACAATGAGCAGTTCTTC
CDR3aa: CASSLVGQGYNEQFF